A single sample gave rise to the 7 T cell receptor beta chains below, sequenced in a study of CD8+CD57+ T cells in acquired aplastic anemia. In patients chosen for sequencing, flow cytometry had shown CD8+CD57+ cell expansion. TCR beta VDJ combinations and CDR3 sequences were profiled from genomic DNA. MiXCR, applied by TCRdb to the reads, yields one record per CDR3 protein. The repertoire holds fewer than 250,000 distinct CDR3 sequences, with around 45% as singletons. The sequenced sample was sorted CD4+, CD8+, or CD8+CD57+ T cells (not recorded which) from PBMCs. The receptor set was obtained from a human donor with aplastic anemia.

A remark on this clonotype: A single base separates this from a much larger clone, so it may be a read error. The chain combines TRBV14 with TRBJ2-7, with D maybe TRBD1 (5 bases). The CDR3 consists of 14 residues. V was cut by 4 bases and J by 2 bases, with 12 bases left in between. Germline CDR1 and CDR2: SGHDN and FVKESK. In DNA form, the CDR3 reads TGTGCCAGCAGCCTTGCAGGGTATACCTACGAGCAGTACTTC. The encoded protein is CASSLAGYTYEQYF.

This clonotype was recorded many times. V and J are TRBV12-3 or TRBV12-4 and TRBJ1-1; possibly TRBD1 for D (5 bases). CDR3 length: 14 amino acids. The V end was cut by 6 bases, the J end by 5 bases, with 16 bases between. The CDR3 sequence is CASRLRGWDTEAFF. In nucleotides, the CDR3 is TGTGCCAGCAGACTAAGGGGCTGGGATACTGAAGCTTTCTTT.

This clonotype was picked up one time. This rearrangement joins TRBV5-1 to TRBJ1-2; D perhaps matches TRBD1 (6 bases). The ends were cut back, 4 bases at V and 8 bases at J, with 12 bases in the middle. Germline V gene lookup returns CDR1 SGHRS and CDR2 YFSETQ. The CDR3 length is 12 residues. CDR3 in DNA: TGCGCCAGCAGCGGATACAGGGCAGGCTACACCTTC. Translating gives CASSGYRAGYTF.

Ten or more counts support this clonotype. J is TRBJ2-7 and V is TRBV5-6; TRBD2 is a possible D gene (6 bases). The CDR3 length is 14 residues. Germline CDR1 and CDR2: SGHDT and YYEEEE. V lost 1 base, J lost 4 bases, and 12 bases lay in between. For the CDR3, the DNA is TGTGCCAGCAGCTTGACGGAGGGTTCGTACGAGCAGTACTTC. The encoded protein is CASSLTEGSYEQYF.

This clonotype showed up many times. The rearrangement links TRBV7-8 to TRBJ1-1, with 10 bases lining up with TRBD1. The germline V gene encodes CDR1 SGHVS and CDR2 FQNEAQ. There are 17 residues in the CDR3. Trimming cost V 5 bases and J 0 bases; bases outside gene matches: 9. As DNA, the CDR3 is TGTGCCAGCAGCCAACAGACAGGGGGCGTCTTGAACACTGAAGCTTTCTTT. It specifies CASSQQTGGVLNTEAFF.

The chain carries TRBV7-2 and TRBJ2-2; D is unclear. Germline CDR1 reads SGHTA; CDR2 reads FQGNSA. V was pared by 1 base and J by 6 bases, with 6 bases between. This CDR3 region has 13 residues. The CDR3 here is CASSLVSSGELFF. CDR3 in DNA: TGTGCCAGCAGCTTAGTTTCCTCCGGGGAGCTGTTTTTT. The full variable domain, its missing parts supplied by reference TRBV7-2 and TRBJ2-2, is GAGVSQSPSNKVTEKGKDVELRCDPISGHTALYWYRQSLGQGLEFLIYFQGNSAPDKSGLPSDRFSAERTGGSVSTLTIQRTQQEDSAVYLCASSLVSSGELFFGEGSRLTVL.

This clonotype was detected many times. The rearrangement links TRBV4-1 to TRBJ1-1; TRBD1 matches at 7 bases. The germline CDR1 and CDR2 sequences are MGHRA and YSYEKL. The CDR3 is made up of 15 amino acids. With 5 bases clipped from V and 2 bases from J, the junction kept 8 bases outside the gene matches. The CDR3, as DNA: TGCGCCAGCAGCATCTTACAGGGGAGCAACACTGAAGCTTTCTTT. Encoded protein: CASSILQGSNTEAFF.